These 13 T cell receptor beta chains were sequenced from one sample in a study of T cells expressing NK-cell markers. No DNA is given; TCRdb re-called the 5' RACE reads and lists each CDR3 protein once. The sample data list under 600,000 distinct CDR3 sequences. The specimen was blood T cells: a sorted CD56 or NKG2C T cell subset, CD4+ or CD8+ T cells, or bulk PBMC T cells (not recorded which). These receptors were obtained from a woman aged 45 to 65 in good health.

The chain couples TRBV3-1 to TRBJ2-3; the D call of TRBD2 rests on TCRdb alone, since no DNA is present to check it. The CDR3 spans 15 residues. Germline-derived CDR1 and CDR2 are LGHDT and YNNKEL (reference sequence). This CDR3 is CASRGGLADTDTQYF.

This chain joins TRBV7-9 and TRBJ1-6. This CDR3 is 14 amino acids long. The germline V gene encodes CDR1 SEHNR and CDR2 FQNEAQ (reference sequence). This chain's CDR3 is CASSLAARNSPLHF.

The chain uses TRBV5-1 and TRBJ2-2. Germline assignment: CDR1 SGHRS and CDR2 YFSETQ. This CDR3 contains 15 residues. CDR3: CASSLVVGNTGEPVF.

The chain joins TRBV5-1 to TRBJ2-7; TCRdb returns TRBD2, unconfirmable since there is no DNA. Germline CDR1 and CDR2: SGHRS and YFSETQ. This CDR3 spans 16 amino acids. The CDR3 loop reads CASSSVGLTVAGEQYF.

The chain uses TRBV5-6 and TRBJ2-3; lacking DNA, the TRBD1 call made by TCRdb goes unchecked. The CDR3 runs to 16 residues. Germline V gene data show CDR1 as SGHDT and CDR2 as YYEEEE. CDR3 in amino acids: CASSLALLGGPDTQYF.

This rearrangement joins TRBV10-3 to TRBJ2-5; lacking DNA, the TRBD1 call made by TCRdb goes unchecked. Germline-derived CDR1 and CDR2 are ENHRY and SYGVKD. The CDR3 contains 16 residues. This CDR3 is CAISESGQGISETQYF.

The V and J genes are TRBV4-1 and TRBJ2-2; the D gene TCRdb calls, TRBD2, cannot be checked with no DNA. The CDR3 sequence is 16 residues long. Germline values: CDR1 MGHRA, CDR2 YSYEKL. The CDR3 here is CASSLAVSGDTGELFF.

The rearrangement links TRBV5-1 to TRBJ1-1; absent DNA, TCRdb's TRBD1 call cannot be checked. Germline V CDR1 and CDR2: SGHRS, YFSETQ. The CDR3 spans 15 residues. The CDR3 loop is CASSLKGQVNTEAFF.

The chain couples TRBV27 to TRBJ1-4; TCRdb returns TRBD1, unconfirmable since there is no DNA. Germline V gene sequence: CDR1 MNHEY, CDR2 SMNVEV (reference sequence). This CDR3 region has 14 residues. CDR3 residues: CASRSRQGGEKLFF. Variable domain in full (rest from reference TRBV27 and TRBJ1-4): EAQVTQNPRYLITVTGKKLTVTCSQNMNHEYMSWYRQDPGLGLRQIYYSMNVEVTDKGDVPEGYKVSRKEKRNFPLILESPSPNQTSLYFCASRSRQGGEKLFFGSGTQLSVL.

The V and J genes are TRBV19 and TRBJ1-2; the TRBD1 assignment by TCRdb is unverifiable without DNA. This CDR3 is built from 14 residues. Looked up from germline, CDR1 is LNHDA and CDR2 is SQIVND (reference sequence). The CDR3 protein is CASSIQGGRNGYTF.

The chain joins TRBV20-1 to TRBJ2-6. The CDR3 length is 14 residues. Per the germline V gene, CDR1 is DFQATT and CDR2 is SNEGSKA (reference sequence). CDR3: CSASSSSGANVLTF.

This chain uses TRBV4-1 with TRBJ2-1; absent DNA, TCRdb's TRBD2 call cannot be checked. CDR3 length: 17 amino acids. Germline V gene sequence: CDR1 MGHRA, CDR2 YSYEKL. The CDR3 sequence: CASSQLGGGPSYNEQFF.

V is TRBV10-3 and J is TRBJ1-2; TCRdb lists TRBD1, though no DNA is available to test this call. Germline-derived CDR1 and CDR2 are ENHRY and SYGVKD. This CDR3 has 17 amino acids. The CDR3 sequence is CAISEYRTGGQTYGYTF.